This TCR beta chain emerged from a study of shared clonotypes between healthy human individuals. The CDR3 is 14 residues long. Germline V gene data show CDR1 as SGHAT and CDR2 as FQNNGV. V was clipped by 0 bases and J by 1 base, with 6 bases between them. Method: immunoSEQ multiplex PCR; TCRdb's copy keeps in-frame clones and lacks some. Found here are more than 400,000 clones, about 96% of them singletons; the top ten hold around 0.066%. This chain links TRBV11-2 with TRBJ1-1; no clear D gene. The sequencing sample was made of naive CD4+ T cells sorted from blood. Subset noted: CD45RA+ positively selected. The clonotype was recovered from a woman aged 25 to 39 in good health. This chain's CDR3 is CASSLEIKNTEAFF. DNA for the CDR3: TGTGCCAGCAGCTTAGAGATAAAGAACACTGAAGCTTTCTTT.